These 29 T cell receptor beta chains originate from one sample sequenced in a study of CD8 T cells in ankylosing spondylitis. Each CDR3 protein is one row after TCRdb ran MiXCR on the 5' RACE reads. This table has about 360,000 distinct CDR3 sequences, 20% to 25% appearing once. The sequenced sample was blood, either unsorted or a sorted T cell fraction (not recorded which). All receptors derive from a male donor with ankylosing spondylitis or in good health (not recorded which).

The chain joins TRBV20-1 to TRBJ2-1, with TRBD1 matching over 8 bases. Germline assignment: CDR1 DFQATT and CDR2 SNEGSKA (reference sequence). The junction had 13 bases not matched to a gene; V was cut back by 7 bases and J by 5 bases. The CDR3 is 15 residues long. CDR3 in DNA: TGCAGTGTAATAGGGTTGGACAGGGTAAACAATGAGCAGTTCTTC. Translated, it gives CSVIGLDRVNNEQFF.

This clonotype was seen ten or more times. The chain combines TRBV29-1 with TRBJ2-2; TRBD1 matches at 7 bases. There are 13 residues in the CDR3. Germline V gives CDR1 SQVTM, CDR2 ANQGSEA. V gave up 7 bases and J gave up 0 bases; unmatched junction bases: 2. CDR3 nucleotides: TGCAGCGCTGGGACAGCGAACACCGGGGAGCTGTTTTTT. It specifies CSAGTANTGELFF.

This clonotype turned up a few times. The V and J genes are TRBV7-9 and TRBJ2-1; 11 positions agree with TRBD2. The CDR3 extends over 15 amino acids. Trimming at V came to 8 bases and at J to 7 bases, leaving 10 bases not matched to a gene. The germline gives CDR1 SEHNR, CDR2 FQNEAQ (reference sequence). CDR3 coding DNA: TGTGCCAGCCCTCCAATGGGACTAGCGGATAATGAGCAGTTCTTC. Its protein product is CASPPMGLADNEQFF.

The V and J genes are TRBV12-3 or TRBV12-4 and TRBJ1-5; D is uncertain. This CDR3 comprises 14 residues. Trimming removed 9 bases at V and 3 bases at J, with 15 bases between. Here the CDR3 DNA reads TGTGCCAGGCGGCGTAGGGTTTACAATCAGCCCCAGCATTTT. Its protein product is CARRRRVYNQPQHF.

The chain joins TRBV7-3 to TRBJ2-3; TRBD2 aligns across 8 bases. The germline gives CDR1 SGHTA, CDR2 FQGTGA. J lost 0 bases, V lost 9 bases, and 8 bases had no gene match. The CDR3 loop spans 15 amino acids. CDR3 DNA: TGTGCCAGAGCCAAAAAGCGGGGGAGCACAGATACGCAGTATTTT. It is translated as CARAKKRGSTDTQYF.

The chain has TRBV29-1 and TRBJ1-2; D not resolved. Germline V gene data show CDR1 as SQVTM and CDR2 as ANQGSEA. V was shortened by 0 bases and J by 8 bases, with 19 bases between the two germline ends. The CDR3 has 15 residues. CDR3 nucleotide sequence: TGCAGCGTTGAAGAGTCCGGTGATCCCTATGGGGGCTACACCTTC. It is translated as CSVEESGDPYGGYTF.

The table lists this clonotype with a few counts. The V and J genes are TRBV12-3 or TRBV12-4 and TRBJ2-3; 11 positions match TRBD1. J lost 5 bases, V lost 5 bases, and 9 bases had no gene match. The CDR3 consists of 16 residues. The CDR3 nucleotides read TGTGCCAGCAGTCCAACGGGACAGGGGGTCGAAGATACGCAGTATTTT. This sequence encodes CASSPTGQGVEDTQYF.

The chain joins TRBV12-3 or TRBV12-4 to TRBJ2-5; D not certain. The length of the CDR3 is 14 residues. V was trimmed by 3 bases and J by 3 bases, leaving 11 bases between them. CDR3 bases: TGTGCCAGCAGTTTCGCCCTATTGAAAGAGACCCAGTACTTC. It specifies CASSFALLKETQYF.

The chain recombines TRBV9 with TRBJ2-3, with 7 nucleotides matching TRBD2. J gave up 0 bases and V 3 bases, and 7 bases lay outside the gene matches. This CDR3 is built from 16 residues. The germline V gene has CDR1 SGDLS and CDR2 YYNGEE. CDR3 residues: CASSEGLLASTDTQYF. DNA for the CDR3: TGTGCCAGCAGCGAGGGACTACTCGCCAGCACAGATACGCAGTATTTT.

This clonotype has more than one count but fewer than ten. The gene calls are TRBV7-9 and TRBJ1-4, with no clear D. V was clipped by 7 bases and J by 2 bases, with 11 bases between them. Germline lookup yields CDR1 SEHNR and CDR2 FQNEAQ (reference sequence). This CDR3 has 14 amino acids. This CDR3 is CASISSLTNEKLFF. The CDR3 coding sequence is TGTGCCAGCATCTCATCCCTGACTAATGAAAAACTGTTTTTT.

CDR3 region: CSAGGGNTEAFF. CDR3 DNA: TGCAGCGCGGGGGGGGGTAACACTGAAGCTTTCTTT. The rearrangement links TRBV29-1 to TRBJ1-1; D may be TRBD1 (5 bases). This CDR3 has 12 residues. V lost 7 bases to trimming and J lost 2 bases, with 11 bases between them. CDR1 and CDR2 (germline): SQVTM, ANQGSEA.

This clonotype was seen a few times. J is TRBJ2-3 and V is TRBV27; D remains ambiguous. In germline, CDR1 is MNHEY, CDR2 SMNVEV (reference sequence). The CDR3 contains 15 residues. The ends were cut back, 5 bases at V and 2 bases at J, with 14 bases in the middle. The CDR3 DNA is TGTGCCAGCAGTCCGTATGGGCGCCCCACAGATACGCAGTATTTT. Residues: CASSPYGRPTDTQYF.

This clonotype was seen a few times. The chain carries TRBV4-1 and TRBJ2-1; 7 positions match TRBD2. The V segment lost 1 base and the J segment 0 bases; nucleotides outside the gene matches: 3. This CDR3 spans 16 amino acids. Germline CDR1 and CDR2: MGHRA and YSYEKL. The DNA for the CDR3 is TGCGCCAGCAGCCAAGGGGGCGGGGGCTCCTACAATGAGCAGTTCTTC. Translated: CASSQGGGGSYNEQFF.

This clonotype was seen a handful of times. The J gene is TRBJ2-1, the V gene TRBV10-3; possibly TRBD1 or TRBD2 for D (5 bases each). V was clipped by 3 bases and J by 7 bases, with 13 bases between them. CDR3 length: 14 amino acids. Germline CDR1 ENHRY, CDR2 SYGVKD. CDR3 loop: CAISDEGEKNEQFF. In nucleotides, the CDR3 is TGTGCCATCAGTGATGAAGGGGAGAAAAATGAGCAGTTCTTC.

This clonotype was detected only a few times. The chain combines TRBV12-3 or TRBV12-4 with TRBJ2-3; D is perhaps TRBD2 (5 bases). The CDR3 extends over 14 amino acids. The V and J ends lost 10 bases and 4 bases respectively, with 18 bases between them. CDR3 protein: CATSPGGWADTQYF. As DNA, the CDR3 is TGTGCCACCTCCCCGGGCGGGTGGGCAGATACGCAGTATTTT.

This clonotype was counted only a few times. The chain recombines TRBV12-3 or TRBV12-4 with TRBJ1-1, with a tentative D call TRBD1 (5 bases). The CDR3 runs 12 residues. V lost 5 bases and J lost 6, with 10 bases in between. This chain's CDR3 is CASSRGGAEAFF. DNA of the CDR3: TGTGCCAGCAGTAGGGGTGGGGCTGAAGCTTTCTTT.

This clonotype was counted a few times. V usage is TRBV29-1 and J usage is TRBJ2-1; 8 positions match TRBD1. V dropped 7 bases and J dropped 4; count of bases not matched to a gene: 9. The length of the CDR3 is 14 residues. Per germline, CDR1 SQVTM and CDR2 ANQGSEA. The CDR3 region has the DNA TGCAGCGCCGCGACAGGGGTGGGTTACAATGAGCAGTTCTTC. This sequence encodes CSAATGVGYNEQFF.

The V and J genes are TRBV20-1 and TRBJ2-7, with D perhaps TRBD1 (6 bases). Trimming stripped 3 bases from V and 2 bases from J, with 17 bases between. CDR1 and CDR2 from the germline V gene are DFQATT and SNEGSKA (reference sequence). This CDR3 spans 15 amino acids. DNA for the CDR3: TGCAGTGCTAGGGAACAGGGTAGAGTCACCTACGAGCAGTACTTC. Its translation is CSAREQGRVTYEQYF.

This clonotype was picked up a small number of times. The CDR3 region has the DNA TGTGCCAGCAGCGCAGGCGGGGGTCCTAATGAGCAGTTCTTC. It codes for CASSAGGGPNEQFF. The chain is built from TRBV6-2 or TRBV6-3 and TRBJ2-1, with 7 bases aligning to TRBD2. With V trimmed by 6 bases and J by 7 bases, 9 bases remained unmatched. From germline, CDR1 is MNHEY and CDR2 SVGEGT. This CDR3 is built from 14 residues.

This sequence joins TRBV2 and TRBJ1-1; unclear D gene. In germline, CDR1 is SNHLY, CDR2 FYNNEI. V lost 0 bases, J lost 4 bases, and 12 bases lay in between. CDR3 length: 15 residues. Written as DNA, the CDR3 is TGTGCCAGCAGTGAAGCCAGCAGGTATTCCACTGAAGCTTTCTTT. Translating it yields CASSEASRYSTEAFF.

J is TRBJ2-1 and V is TRBV29-1; no firm D call. In germline, CDR1 is SQVTM, CDR2 ANQGSEA. Trimming took off 7 bases at V and 2 bases at J, with 6 bases between the two ends. The CDR3 extends over 11 amino acids. The CDR3 region has the DNA TGCAGCGCCTTAACCTACAATGAGCAGTTCTTC. It codes for CSALTYNEQFF.

The rearrangement uses TRBV12-3 or TRBV12-4 and TRBJ1-1; no clear D gene. CDR3 length equals 13 residues. V dropped 6 bases and J dropped 2 bases, with 10 bases sitting between them. The CDR3 DNA is TGTGCCAGCAGGTGGACGGGAAACACTGAAGCTTTCTTT. It encodes CASRWTGNTEAFF.

This clonotype showed up just a few times. V and J are TRBV6-5 and TRBJ2-3; D possibly uses TRBD1 or TRBD2 (5 bases each). This CDR3 is built from 15 residues. Germline values: CDR1 MNHEY, CDR2 SVGAGI. Trimming removed 4 bases from V and 4 bases from J, with 15 bases in between. DNA for the CDR3: TGTGCCAGCAGTTCGGAGTGGGGGATCCCAGATACGCAGTATTTT. This codes for CASSSEWGIPDTQYF.

This chain links TRBV12-3 or TRBV12-4 with TRBJ2-2, with 8 positions matching TRBD2. This CDR3 region has 16 residues. V was clipped by 6 bases and J by 2 bases; unmatched bases: 8. Written as DNA, the CDR3 is TGTGCCAGCAGGAACTGGCGGGGGGACAACACCGGGGAGCTGTTTTTT. It translates to CASRNWRGDNTGELFF.

Ten or more counts support this clonotype. CDR3 loop: CASTPSGDNYEQYF. CDR3 DNA: TGTGCCAGCACCCCCTCGGGGGACAACTACGAGCAGTACTTC. The J gene is TRBJ2-7, the V gene TRBV12-3 or TRBV12-4, with D possibly called TRBD1 or TRBD2 (6 bases each). The CDR3 has 14 residues. Trimming pared 7 bases from V and 3 bases from J, leaving 16 bases between.

The chain joins TRBV9 to TRBJ2-2, with 10 bases aligning to TRBD1. The CDR3 loop spans 15 amino acids. The V gene's germline CDR1 is SGDLS and CDR2 YYNGEE. The ends lost 4 bases at V and 6 bases at J; junction bases unmatched: 6. CDR3 bases: TGTGCCAGCAGCTCCCGGGACAGGGGTGCCGGGGAGCTGTTTTTT. Its translation: CASSSRDRGAGELFF.

The V gene is TRBV10-3, the J gene TRBJ2-5; 9 nucleotides agree with TRBD1. V dropped 3 bases and J dropped 3; count of bases not matched to a gene: 11. This CDR3 is built from 17 residues. Germline V gives CDR1 ENHRY, CDR2 SYGVKD. CDR3 DNA sequence: TGTGCCATCAGTGAAACAAGGACAGGGGTAGGGAAAGAGACCCAGTACTTC. As protein: CAISETRTGVGKETQYF.

This clonotype occurred a few times. This sequence joins TRBV13 and TRBJ2-1; tentatively, D is TRBD1 or TRBD2 (5 bases each). The ends were cut back, 2 bases at V and 6 bases at J, with 17 bases in the middle. The germline V gene encodes CDR1 PRHDT and CDR2 FYEKMQ (reference sequence). The CDR3 covers 16 residues. The CDR3 nucleotides are TGTGCCAGCAGCTTAAGCGGCCAATCAGGGTCCAATGAGCAGTTCTTC. It translates to CASSLSGQSGSNEQFF.

This clonotype was observed a handful of times. This rearrangement joins TRBV20-1 to TRBJ1-4, with 9 bases matching TRBD1. V was clipped by 6 bases and J by 16 bases; unmatched bases: 9. Germline assignment: CDR1 DFQATT and CDR2 SNEGSKA (reference sequence). The length of the CDR3 is 11 residues. CDR3 in DNA: TGCAGTGCGGCGGGACAGGGCTTCCCGTTTTTT. The encoded protein is CSAAGQGFPFF.